Listed below are T cell receptor beta chains from one sample, sequenced in a study of CD4+ T cells in melanoma. Profiled with immunoSEQ multiplex PCR; TCRdb holds only in-frame clones, not every one. The sample lists thousands of clones, roughly two thirds occurring once. The specimen was cells from a culture (not recorded whether cultured in vitro). Receptors were obtained from a human donor with melanoma. The conserved cysteine and the conserved F or W are not part of the CDR3 here. Each record gives: V gene, J gene, CDR3 length, CDR3 protein.

v_gene: TRBV9; j_gene: TRBJ1-3; len: 13; CDR3aa: ASSSGQDLGNTIY
v_gene: TRBV7-8; j_gene: TRBJ2-7; len: 11; CDR3aa: ASSLGGGYEQY
v_gene: TRBV3-1/TRBV3-2; j_gene: TRBJ2-7; len: 14; CDR3aa: ASSHPGLAGGYEQY
v_gene: TRBV5-6; j_gene: TRBJ2-1; len: 10; CDR3aa: ASSLQGAGEF
v_gene: TRBV7-6; j_gene: TRBJ2-7; len: 11; CDR3aa: ASSLGTTYEQY
v_gene: TRBV18; j_gene: TRBJ1-2; len: 11; CDR3aa: ASSFQGASGYT
v_gene: TRBV3-1/TRBV3-2; j_gene: TRBJ1-2; len: 12; CDR3aa: ASSPYLQGDGYT
v_gene: TRBV7-8; j_gene: TRBJ1-1; len: 14; CDR3aa: ASRLTGTVLNTEAF
v_gene: TRBV5-5; j_gene: TRBJ2-2; len: 12; CDR3aa: ASSPQTNTGELF
v_gene: TRBV19; j_gene: TRBJ1-5; len: 10; CDR3aa: ASSIGGGAQH
v_gene: TRBV19; j_gene: TRBJ1-1; len: 13; CDR3aa: ASSHNRVMNTEAF
v_gene: TRBV25-1; j_gene: TRBJ1-1; len: 9; CDR3aa: ASRRNTEAF
v_gene: TRBV5-1; j_gene: TRBJ1-4; len: 12; CDR3aa: ASSLAATNEKLF
v_gene: TRBV5-4; j_gene: TRBJ1-6; len: 13; CDR3aa: ASSSGQGGSSPLH
v_gene: TRBV20-1; j_gene: TRBJ1-1; len: 9; CDR3aa: SFFSGTEAF
v_gene: TRBV5-1; j_gene: TRBJ2-1; len: 10; CDR3aa: ASSLDWNEQF
v_gene: TRBV7-9; j_gene: TRBJ2-7; len: 11; CDR3aa: ATEGHKSYEQY
v_gene: TRBV6-4; j_gene: TRBJ2-3; len: 12; CDR3aa: ASDWGGCTDTQY
v_gene: TRBV30; j_gene: TRBJ1-2; len: 9; CDR3aa: AYGLNYGYT
v_gene: TRBV6-4; j_gene: TRBJ1-6; len: 13; CDR3aa: ASSDSRGNNSPLH
v_gene: TRBV28; j_gene: TRBJ2-7; len: 9; CDR3aa: ASTWAYEQY
v_gene: TRBV4-1; j_gene: TRBJ1-2; len: 15; CDR3aa: ASSQDWGTGGAGGYT
v_gene: TRBV7-3; j_gene: TRBJ1-2; len: 9; CDR3aa: ASSRQVGYT
v_gene: TRBV7-3; j_gene: TRBJ2-1; len: 13; CDR3aa: ASSLWASVGNEQF
v_gene: TRBV7-2; j_gene: TRBJ2-3; len: 12; CDR3aa: ASVPSRVTDTQY
v_gene: TRBV25-1; j_gene: TRBJ1-1; len: 13; CDR3aa: ASSATPRGRTEAF
v_gene: TRBV7-9; j_gene: TRBJ2-1; len: 9; CDR3aa: ASSLGNEQF
v_gene: TRBV11-3; j_gene: TRBJ2-1; len: 14; CDR3aa: ASSSRQGGSYNEQF
v_gene: TRBV7-9; j_gene: TRBJ1-1; len: 14; CDR3aa: ASSSGAWVLRTEAF
v_gene: TRBV28; j_gene: TRBJ1-1; len: 10; CDR3aa: ASSLSATGAF
v_gene: TRBV3-1/TRBV3-2; j_gene: TRBJ2-7; len: 12; CDR3aa: ASSQKFRAYEQY
v_gene: TRBV5-1; j_gene: TRBJ2-3; len: 11; CDR3aa: ASSGQGSDTQY
v_gene: TRBV30; j_gene: TRBJ2-7; len: 11; CDR3aa: ASTSGGRYEQY
v_gene: TRBV5-1; j_gene: TRBJ1-6; len: 10; CDR3aa: ASRLGDSPLH
v_gene: TRBV19; j_gene: TRBJ2-7; len: 12; CDR3aa: ASSTGQGAYEQY
v_gene: TRBV2; j_gene: TRBJ2-2; len: 14; CDR3aa: ASSYGLAGRTGELF
v_gene: TRBV5-5; j_gene: TRBJ1-4; len: 15; CDR3aa: ASSWGGAGATNEKLF
v_gene: TRBV29-1; j_gene: TRBJ2-7; len: 12; CDR3aa: SVTGGYTSYEQY
v_gene: TRBV6-5; j_gene: TRBJ2-7; len: 13; CDR3aa: ASSYSGTAIYEQY
v_gene: TRBV6-5; j_gene: TRBJ1-5; len: 12; CDR3aa: ASSLVRGNQPQH
v_gene: TRBV30; j_gene: TRBJ2-5; len: 15; CDR3aa: AWSTLRRAGHQETQY
v_gene: TRBV24-1; j_gene: TRBJ2-1; len: 13; CDR3aa: ATSGFGTGGWEQF
v_gene: TRBV11-2; j_gene: TRBJ2-7; len: 10; CDR3aa: ASSFDPHEQY
v_gene: TRBV11-3; j_gene: TRBJ1-6; len: 11; CDR3aa: ASSLRANSPLH
v_gene: TRBV2; j_gene: TRBJ1-6; len: 14; CDR3aa: ASTGKGGYDNSPLH
v_gene: TRBV6-5; j_gene: TRBJ2-7; len: 12; CDR3aa: ASSYGTGKYEQY
v_gene: TRBV30; j_gene: TRBJ2-5; len: 12; CDR3aa: AWSDTGRAATQY
v_gene: TRBV3-1/TRBV3-2; j_gene: TRBJ2-7; len: 10; CDR3aa: ASSHISYEQY
v_gene: TRBV9; j_gene: TRBJ2-1; len: 14; CDR3aa: ASSSMLRLGADEQF
v_gene: TRBV11-2; j_gene: TRBJ2-5; len: 17; CDR3aa: ASSLDVGISLAGAETQY
v_gene: TRBV4-1; j_gene: TRBJ1-2; len: 16; CDR3aa: ASSQDVGGYRGNYGYT
v_gene: TRBV11-2; j_gene: TRBJ2-1; len: 15; CDR3aa: ASSLVVSGGAFEEQF
v_gene: TRBV7-6; j_gene: TRBJ2-3; len: 15; CDR3aa: ASSLVSGTGNTDTQY
v_gene: TRBV7-9; j_gene: TRBJ1-1; len: 11; CDR3aa: ASSPRGDTEAF
v_gene: TRBV24-1; j_gene: TRBJ2-2; len: 12; CDR3aa: ATKDQTGTGELF
v_gene: TRBV7-2; j_gene: TRBJ1-1; len: 11; CDR3aa: ASSREGGTEAF
v_gene: TRBV7-9; j_gene: TRBJ2-3; len: 13; CDR3aa: ASSSSTGNTDTQY
v_gene: TRBV11-2; j_gene: TRBJ2-1; len: 14; CDR3aa: ASSLVAGGFYNEQF
v_gene: TRBV3-1/TRBV3-2; j_gene: TRBJ2-1; len: 11; CDR3aa: ATRDRGGNEQF